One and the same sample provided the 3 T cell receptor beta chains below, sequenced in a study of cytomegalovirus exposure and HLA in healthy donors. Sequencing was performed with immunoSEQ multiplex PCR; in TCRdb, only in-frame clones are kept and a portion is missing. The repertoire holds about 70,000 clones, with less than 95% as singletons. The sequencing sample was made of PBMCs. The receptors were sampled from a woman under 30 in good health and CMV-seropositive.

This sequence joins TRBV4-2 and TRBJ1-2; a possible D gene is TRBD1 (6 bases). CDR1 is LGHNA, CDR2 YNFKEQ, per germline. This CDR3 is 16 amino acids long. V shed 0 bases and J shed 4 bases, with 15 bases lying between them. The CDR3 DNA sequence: TGTGCCAGCAGCCAAGATTTCGTGGCAGGGGTCTATGGCTACACCTTC. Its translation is CASSQDFVAGVYGYTF.

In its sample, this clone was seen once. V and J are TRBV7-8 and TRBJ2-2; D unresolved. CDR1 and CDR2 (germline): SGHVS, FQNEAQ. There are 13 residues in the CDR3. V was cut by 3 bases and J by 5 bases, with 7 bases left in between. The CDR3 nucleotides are TGTGCCAGCAGCTTCTCTCTTACCGGGGAGCTGTTTTTT. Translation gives CASSFSLTGELFF.

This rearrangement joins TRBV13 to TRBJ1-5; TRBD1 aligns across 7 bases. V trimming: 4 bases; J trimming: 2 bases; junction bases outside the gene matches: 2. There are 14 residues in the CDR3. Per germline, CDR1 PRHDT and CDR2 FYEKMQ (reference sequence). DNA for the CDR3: TGTGCCAGCAGCTCCGGACAGGGCAATCAGCCCCAGCATTTT. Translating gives CASSSGQGNQPQHF.